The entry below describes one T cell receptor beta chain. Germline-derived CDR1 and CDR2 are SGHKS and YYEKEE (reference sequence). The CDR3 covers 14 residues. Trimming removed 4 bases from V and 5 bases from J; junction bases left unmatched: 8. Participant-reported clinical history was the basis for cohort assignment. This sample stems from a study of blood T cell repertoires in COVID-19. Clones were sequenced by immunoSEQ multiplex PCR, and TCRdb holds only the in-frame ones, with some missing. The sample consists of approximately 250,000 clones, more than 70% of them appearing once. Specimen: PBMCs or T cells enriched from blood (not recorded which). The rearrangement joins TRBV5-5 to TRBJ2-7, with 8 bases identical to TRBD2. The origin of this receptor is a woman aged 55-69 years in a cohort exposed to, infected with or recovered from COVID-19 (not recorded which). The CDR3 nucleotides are TGTGCCAGCAGCACAAGCGGGAGTCCCCACGAGCAGTACTTC. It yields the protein CASSTSGSPHEQYF.